This T cell receptor (beta chain) originates from a study of T cell repertoires in cytomegalovirus infection. As regards this clonotype: The antigen remains undetermined.

Unmatched junction bases numbered 13, after V lost 3 bases and J lost 1 base. Germline V gene data show CDR1 as SGHNT and CDR2 as YYREEE (reference sequence). This CDR3 region has 18 residues. From the reads, TCRdb called clonotypes with MiXCR, one entry per CDR3 protein. The sample records 650,000 to 900,000 distinct CDR3 sequences, under 35% being singletons. The chain recombines TRBV5-4 with TRBJ2-5; the match to TRBD1 covers 9 bases. The source material was cultured CD8+ T cells from PBMCs, sampled from culture after CMV antigen stimulation. The TCR sequence derives from a human donor in good health (CMV status not recorded). Some clones in this sample may be carry-over from other donors' samples. The CDR3 DNA is TGTGCCAGCAGCTCTGGAACGGGACAGGGATTACCCCAAGAGACCCAGTACTTC. Translated: CASSSGTGQGLPQETQYF. The full variable domain, with the rest looked up from reference TRBV5-4 and TRBJ2-5, is ETGVTQSPTHLIKTRGQQVTLRCSSQSGHNTVSWYQQALGQGPQFIFQYYREEENGRGNFPPRFSGLQFPNYSSELNVNALELDDSALYLCASSSGTGQGLPQETQYFGPGTRLLVL.